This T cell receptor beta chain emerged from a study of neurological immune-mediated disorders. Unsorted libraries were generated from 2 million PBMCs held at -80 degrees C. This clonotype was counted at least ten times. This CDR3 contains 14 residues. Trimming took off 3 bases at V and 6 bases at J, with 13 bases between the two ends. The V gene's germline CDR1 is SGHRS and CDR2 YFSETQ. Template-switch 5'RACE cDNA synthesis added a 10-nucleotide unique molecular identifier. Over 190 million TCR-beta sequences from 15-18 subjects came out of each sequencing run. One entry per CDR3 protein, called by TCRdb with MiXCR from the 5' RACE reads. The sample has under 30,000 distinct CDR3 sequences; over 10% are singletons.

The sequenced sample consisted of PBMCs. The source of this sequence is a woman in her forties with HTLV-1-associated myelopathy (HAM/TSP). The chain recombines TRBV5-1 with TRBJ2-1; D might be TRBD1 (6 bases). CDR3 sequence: CASSYGQKTNEQFF. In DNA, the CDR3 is TGCGCCAGCAGCTACGGACAGAAGACCAATGAGCAGTTCTTC.